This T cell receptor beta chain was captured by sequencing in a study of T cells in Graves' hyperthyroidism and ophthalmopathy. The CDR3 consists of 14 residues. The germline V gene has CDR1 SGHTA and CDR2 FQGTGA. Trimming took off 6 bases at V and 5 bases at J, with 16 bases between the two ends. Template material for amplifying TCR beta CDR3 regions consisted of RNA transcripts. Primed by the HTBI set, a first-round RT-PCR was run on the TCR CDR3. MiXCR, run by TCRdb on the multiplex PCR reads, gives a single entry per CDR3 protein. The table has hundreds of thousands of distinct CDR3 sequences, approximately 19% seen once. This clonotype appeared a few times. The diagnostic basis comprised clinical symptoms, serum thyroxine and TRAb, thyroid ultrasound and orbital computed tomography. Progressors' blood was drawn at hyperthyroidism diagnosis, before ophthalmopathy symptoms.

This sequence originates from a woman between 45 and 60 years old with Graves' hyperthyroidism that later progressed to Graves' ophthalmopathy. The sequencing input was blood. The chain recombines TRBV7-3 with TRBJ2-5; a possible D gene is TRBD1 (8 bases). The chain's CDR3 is CASRPTGGDETQYF. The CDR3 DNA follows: TGTGCCAGCAGGCCTACAGGGGGGGATGAGACCCAGTACTTC.